This TCR beta chain comes out of a study of Graves' ophthalmopathy and Graves' hyperthyroidism. Amplification of the TCR beta CDR3 regions used RNA transcripts (as template). Investigators did first-round RT-PCR with HTBI primers, then second-round multiplex PCR. TCRdb itself ran the multiplex PCR reads through MiXCR, one entry per CDR3 protein. The table includes approximately 380,000 distinct CDR3 sequences, around 20% detected once. The V and J ends lost 2 bases and 0 bases respectively, with 14 bases between them. Germline CDR1 reads MGHRA; CDR2 reads YSYEKL. The CDR3 extends over 16 amino acids. The authors diagnosed from clinical symptoms, serum thyroxine, TRAb, thyroid ultrasound and orbital computed tomography.

The TCR sequence derives from a woman between 18 and 29 years old with stable Graves' hyperthyroidism. The sample was peripheral blood. The chain links TRBV4-1 to TRBJ2-7; D is uncertain. This CDR3 is CASSQNLRPLSYEQYF. For the CDR3, the DNA is TGCGCCAGCAGCCAAAATCTCAGGCCCCTCTCCTACGAGCAGTACTTC.